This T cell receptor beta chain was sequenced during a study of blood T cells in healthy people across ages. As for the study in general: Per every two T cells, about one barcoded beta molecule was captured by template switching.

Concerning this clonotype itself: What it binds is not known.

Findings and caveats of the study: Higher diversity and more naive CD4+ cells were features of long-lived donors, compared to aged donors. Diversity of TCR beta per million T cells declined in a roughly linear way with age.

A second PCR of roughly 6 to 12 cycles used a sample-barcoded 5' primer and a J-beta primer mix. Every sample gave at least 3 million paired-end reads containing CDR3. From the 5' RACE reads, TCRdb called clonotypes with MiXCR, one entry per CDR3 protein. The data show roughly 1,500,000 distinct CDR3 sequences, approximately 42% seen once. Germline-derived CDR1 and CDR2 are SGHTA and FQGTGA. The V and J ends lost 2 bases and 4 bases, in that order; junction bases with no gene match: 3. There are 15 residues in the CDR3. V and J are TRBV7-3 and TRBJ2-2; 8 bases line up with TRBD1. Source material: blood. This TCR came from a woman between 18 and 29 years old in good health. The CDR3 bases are TGTGCCAGCAGCTTACAGGGGGCGGGCACCGGGGAGCTGTTTTTT. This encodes CASSLQGAGTGELFF.